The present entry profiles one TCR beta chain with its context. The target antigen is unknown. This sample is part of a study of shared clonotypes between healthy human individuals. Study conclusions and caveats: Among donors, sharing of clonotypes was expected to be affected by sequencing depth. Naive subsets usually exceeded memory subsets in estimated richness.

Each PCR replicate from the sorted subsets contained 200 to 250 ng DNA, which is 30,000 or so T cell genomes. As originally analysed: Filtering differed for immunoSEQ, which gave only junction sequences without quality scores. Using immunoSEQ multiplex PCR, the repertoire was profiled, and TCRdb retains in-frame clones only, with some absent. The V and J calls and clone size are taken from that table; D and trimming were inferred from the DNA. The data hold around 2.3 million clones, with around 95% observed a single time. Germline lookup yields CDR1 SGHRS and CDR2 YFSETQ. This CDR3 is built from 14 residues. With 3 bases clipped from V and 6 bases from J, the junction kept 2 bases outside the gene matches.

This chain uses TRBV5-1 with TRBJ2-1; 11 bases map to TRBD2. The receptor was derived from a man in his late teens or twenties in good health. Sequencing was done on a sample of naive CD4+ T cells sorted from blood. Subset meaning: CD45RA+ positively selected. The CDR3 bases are TGCGCCAGCAGCTCCGGGACTAGCGGCAATGAGCAGTTCTTC. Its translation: CASSSGTSGNEQFF.